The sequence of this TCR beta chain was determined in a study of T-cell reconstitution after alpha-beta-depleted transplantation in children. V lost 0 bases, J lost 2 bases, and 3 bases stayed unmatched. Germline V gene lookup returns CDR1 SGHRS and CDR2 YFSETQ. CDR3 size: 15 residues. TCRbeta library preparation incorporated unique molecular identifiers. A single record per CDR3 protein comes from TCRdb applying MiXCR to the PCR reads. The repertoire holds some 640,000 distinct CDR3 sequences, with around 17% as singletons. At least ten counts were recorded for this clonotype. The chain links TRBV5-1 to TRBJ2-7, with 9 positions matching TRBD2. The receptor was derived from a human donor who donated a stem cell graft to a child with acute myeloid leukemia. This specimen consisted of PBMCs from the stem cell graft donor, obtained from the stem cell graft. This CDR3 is CASSLVKRGAYEQYF. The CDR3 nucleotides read TGCGCCAGCAGCTTGGTCAAGCGGGGGGCCTACGAGCAGTACTTC.